This T cell receptor beta chain appears in the sequencing data of a study of vaccination and CD4 T cells after COVID-19. Study-wide context: Samples were taken after vaccination, a median of approximately 72 days after dose two, with a range of 14 to 241. The stimulating agents, overlapping spike peptides, came from SARS-CoV-2, HCoV-NL63, HCoV-OC43 and HCoV-229E. Cultures serving as controls received a peptide pool (CEFX or HIV-1 Nef) or no peptide. General study points: Vaccine-specific clones numbering 304 of 307 showed spike mono-reactivity in convalescent patients.

This clonotype was counted a few times. Antigen specificity is unknown. Treatment specified: roughly 10-day PBMC culture with coronavirus spike peptide pools or control peptides (ViraFEST assay). Trimming left V 9 bases short and J 13 bases short, with 14 bases between. CDR1 and CDR2 (germline): KGHDR, SFDVKD. This CDR3 has 11 residues. Sequence data for DNA of cultured CD4+ T cells were generated by the Oncomine TCR Beta short-read assay. TCRdb processed the PCR reads anew with MiXCR; each CDR3 protein has one entry. Of 9,500 to 11,000 distinct CDR3 sequences in the sample, 30% were seen once. The clonotype was recovered from a human donor who had recovered from COVID-19. Sequenced here: CD4+ T cells from blood, cultured in vitro, sampled after SARS-CoV-2 vaccination. The rearrangement joins TRBV24-1 to TRBJ1-4; no definite D call. The CDR3 DNA sequence: TGTGCCACCCCCGGGGTGGGGAGACTGTTTTTT. Translated, it gives CATPGVGRLFF.